The 29 T cell receptor beta chains below all came from one sample that was sequenced in a study of blood T cell repertoires in COVID-19. Generated by immunoSEQ multiplex PCR, the TCRdb table keeps only in-frame clones and is missing some. The table records roughly 57,000 clones, around four fifths of them present only once. The specimen was peripheral blood. The receptors derive from a woman aged 65 to 85 with acute or convalescent COVID-19.

The CDR3 DNA sequence: TGTGCCAGCGAACAGGGGGCGGCTGGAAACACCATATATTTT. This encodes CASEQGAAGNTIYF. The V gene is TRBV2, the J gene TRBJ1-3; 9 bases align to TRBD1. Germline lookup yields CDR1 SNHLY and CDR2 FYNNEI. The CDR3 length is 14 residues. V was clipped by 8 bases and J by 2 bases; unmatched bases: 4.

The genes are TRBV12-2 and TRBJ1-1. TRBV12-2 is a known pseudogene. CDR3 length equals 14 residues. The CDR3 loop is CAPLRERHNTEAFF. CDR3 sequence (DNA): TGTGCACCCCTTAGGGAGCGGCATAACACTGAAGCTTTCTTT.

CDR3 bases: TGTGCCAGCAGCTTAGAACAGGGCAACTATGGCTACACCTTC. Translating it yields CASSLEQGNYGYTF. This chain joins TRBV7-2 and TRBJ1-2, with D possibly being TRBD1 (6 bases). The CDR3 loop spans 14 amino acids. V lost 1 base and J lost 2, with 8 bases in between. The germline CDR1 and CDR2 sequences are SGHTA and FQGNSA. The full variable domain, its missing parts supplied by reference TRBV7-2 and TRBJ1-2, is GAGVSQSPSNKVTEKGKDVELRCDPISGHTALYWYRQSLGQGLEFLIYFQGNSAPDKSGLPSDRFSAERTGGSVSTLTIQRTQQEDSAVYLCASSLEQGNYGYTFGSGTRLTVV.

The rearrangement uses TRBV7-8 and TRBJ2-7; D might be TRBD1 (6 bases). The germline V gene has CDR1 SGHVS and CDR2 FQNEAQ. The CDR3 totals 14 residues. Trimming removed 4 bases at V and 8 bases at J, with 18 bases between. DNA for the CDR3: TGTGCCAGCAGCTGGGGACAAGGGCCTGGGCAGCAGTACTTC. Protein product: CASSWGQGPGQQYF.

In the case of this clone: The same CDR3 is also encoded by other DNA sequences in this sample. The chain combines TRBV12-3 or TRBV12-4 with TRBJ1-1; D is undetermined. Trimming stripped 3 bases from V and 1 base from J, with 6 bases between. CDR3 length equals 13 residues. CDR3 bases: TGTGCCAGCAGTTTTTCAGAGAACACTGAAGCTTTCTTT. This codes for CASSFSENTEAFF.

The chain links TRBV27 to TRBJ1-5, with 7 bases matching TRBD1. The trim removed 2 bases at V and 3 bases at J, leaving 10 bases unmatched. The CDR3 extends over 17 amino acids. Germline V gene data show CDR1 as MNHEY and CDR2 as SMNVEV (reference sequence). CDR3 in DNA: TGTGCCAGCAGTTTAAGGGGCCTGACAGGGCTCAATCAGCCCCAGCATTTT. Protein sequence: CASSLRGLTGLNQPQHF.

This clone has a handful of counts. V usage is TRBV5-4 and J usage is TRBJ2-6, with a possible D match to TRBD1 (6 bases). Trimming removed 1 base from V and 4 bases from J, with 6 bases in between. The CDR3 length is 14 residues. Germline V gene sequence: CDR1 SGHNT, CDR2 YYREEE (reference sequence). The CDR3 DNA reads TGTGCCAGCAGCTTGACAGGGGGGGCCAACGTCCTGACTTTC. It is translated as CASSLTGGANVLTF.

The chain has TRBV7-3 and TRBJ2-2, with D tentatively TRBD1 (7 bases). CDR1 is SGHTA and CDR2 is FQGTGA in the germline V gene. This CDR3 spans 15 amino acids. V was clipped by 5 bases and J by 4 bases, with 14 bases between them. The CDR3 bases are TGTGCCAGCAGCCCCTGGAGGGGGCGCACCGGGGAGCTGTTTTTT. Translation: CASSPWRGRTGELFF.

J is TRBJ2-1 and V is TRBV5-8; 7 bases agree with TRBD1. The CDR3 length is 17 residues. Germline V gives CDR1 SGHTS, CDR2 YDEGEE. With 6 bases clipped from V and 5 bases from J, the junction kept 17 bases outside the gene matches. CDR3 sequence: CASMRGRERRPNNEQFF. The CDR3 DNA sequence: TGTGCCAGCATGAGGGGGCGCGAACGTCGCCCAAACAATGAGCAGTTCTTC.

J is TRBJ1-3 and V is TRBV19; 7 bases are a match to TRBD1. Germline V gene lookup returns CDR1 LNHDA and CDR2 SQIVND (reference sequence). Trimming at V came to 5 bases and at J to 2 bases, leaving 9 bases not matched to a gene. The CDR3 totals 16 residues. This CDR3 is CASSPRTGRTGNTIYF. The CDR3 nucleotides read TGTGCCAGTAGTCCTCGGACAGGAAGGACTGGAAACACCATATATTTT. The whole variable domain, remainder taken from reference TRBV19 and TRBJ1-3, is DGGITQSPKYLFRKEGQNVTLSCEQNLNHDAMYWYRQDPGQGLRLIYYSQIVNDFQKGDIAEGYSVSREKKESFPLTVTSAQKNPTAFYLCASSPRTGRTGNTIYFGEGSWLTVV.

CDR3 residues: CASSLAVGGAYSDTQYF. The CDR3 DNA reads TGTGCCAGCAGCTTAGCGGTTGGCGGGGCCTATTCGGATACGCAGTATTTT. The chain has TRBV7-8 and TRBJ2-3; D is perhaps TRBD2 (6 bases). Trimming removed 0 bases at V and 6 bases at J, with 19 bases between. Germline V gene lookup returns CDR1 SGHVS and CDR2 FQNEAQ. The CDR3 runs to 17 residues.

This chain uses TRBV5-5 with TRBJ2-7; unclear D gene. Trimming removed 5 bases at V and 4 bases at J, with 7 bases between. In germline, CDR1 is SGHKS, CDR2 YYEKEE (reference sequence). The CDR3 extends over 11 amino acids. The CDR3 loop is CASSSVYEQYF. In DNA, the CDR3 is TGTGCCAGCAGTTCCGTATACGAGCAGTACTTC.

The chain links TRBV24-1 to TRBJ2-1, with D possibly being TRBD2 (5 bases). Trimming removed 7 bases from V and 14 bases from J, with 14 bases in between. Germline CDR1 and CDR2: KGHDR and SFDVKD. There are 11 residues in the CDR3. The CDR3 loop is CATREDPFKFF. The CDR3 DNA follows: TGTGCCACCAGGGAGGACCCGTTCAAGTTCTTC.

This clone was detected only a few times. The genes are TRBV5-1 and TRBJ2-1; TRBD1 aligns across 8 bases. The CDR3 spans 15 residues. CDR1 and CDR2 from the germline V gene are SGHRS and YFSETQ. The ends lost 7 bases at V and 8 bases at J; junction bases unmatched: 14. The DNA for the CDR3 is TGCGCCAGCCAAATAGGACAGGGAGTCGGGGATGAGCAGTTCTTC. It codes for CASQIGQGVGDEQFF.

The chain uses TRBV6-5 and TRBJ1-5, with 7 bases aligning to TRBD1. The J segment lost 2 bases and the V segment lost 5 bases, leaving 6 bases of the junction unmatched. CDR1 and CDR2 (germline): MNHEY, SVGAGI. This CDR3 has 15 residues. The CDR3 reads CASSIGQVGNQPQHF. The CDR3 nucleotides read TGTGCCAGCAGTATAGGACAGGTGGGCAATCAGCCCCAGCATTTT.

The J gene is TRBJ2-3, the V gene TRBV6-5, with D perhaps TRBD2 (7 bases). The CDR3 consists of 15 residues. Trimming removed 8 bases from V and 3 bases from J, with 18 bases in between. Germline V lookup: CDR1 MNHEY, CDR2 SVGAGI. The CDR3 region is CASQPRGGQTDTQYF. The CDR3 coding sequence is TGTGCCAGCCAGCCGAGGGGGGGTCAAACAGATACGCAGTATTTT.

This clone was observed a handful of times. This rearrangement joins TRBV19 to TRBJ1-5; 11 nucleotides line up with TRBD1. The V segment lost 5 bases and the J segment 3 bases; nucleotides outside the gene matches: 9. The CDR3 is 17 amino acids. Germline V gives CDR1 LNHDA, CDR2 SQIVND (reference sequence). The CDR3 DNA follows: TGTGCCAGTAGTGGACATGGACAGGGGGCGTCCAATCAGCCCCAGCATTTT. Protein sequence: CASSGHGQGASNQPQHF.

The J gene is TRBJ2-2, the V gene TRBV11-2, with 9 bases that match TRBD2. This CDR3 is 17 amino acids long. V was clipped by 1 base and J by 7 bases; unmatched bases: 10. From germline, CDR1 is SGHAT and CDR2 FQNNGV. CDR3 in DNA: TGTGCCAGCAGCTTAGTCGTTGGCGGGGGGGCCCACGGGGAGCTGTTTTTT. Protein: CASSLVVGGGAHGELFF.

The CDR3 nucleotides read TGTGCCAGCACCGGACAGGGGGTCAATTCACCCCTCCACTTT. Protein sequence: CASTGQGVNSPLHF. The chain employs TRBV2 and TRBJ1-6; 10 positions match TRBD1. Trimming cost V 7 bases and J 7 bases; bases outside gene matches: 4. This CDR3 spans 14 amino acids. Germline-derived CDR1 and CDR2 are SNHLY and FYNNEI.

The chain employs TRBV9 and TRBJ2-2, with a weak D call TRBD2 (6 bases). The CDR3 covers 15 residues. Germline V gene lookup returns CDR1 SGDLS and CDR2 YYNGEE. V was cut by 7 bases and J by 0 bases, with 13 bases left in between. CDR3 DNA sequence: TGTGCCAGCTCGTTCGGAGGGACGAACACCGGGGAGCTGTTTTTT. It encodes CASSFGGTNTGELFF.

The chain combines TRBV11-2 with TRBJ2-1, with a possible D match to TRBD1 (6 bases). Germline CDR1 reads SGHAT; CDR2 reads FQNNGV. The V end was cut by 4 bases, the J end by 10 bases, with 17 bases between. This CDR3 spans 14 amino acids. CDR3 bases: TGTGCCAGCAGCTCCCAGGGGTCTCCGGGCGAGCAGTTCTTC. It translates to CASSSQGSPGEQFF.

V is TRBV19 and J is TRBJ1-6; 10 positions agree with TRBD1. J lost 13 bases, V lost 0 bases, and 15 bases had no gene match. Germline-derived CDR1 and CDR2 are LNHDA and SQIVND (reference sequence). The CDR3 spans 18 residues. CDR3 bases: TGTGCCAGTAGTATAGATCCCCGGACAGGGGGTCGGGAGAGGCCCCTCCACTTT. Encoded protein: CASSIDPRTGGRERPLHF.

The CDR3 region is CASSLTGTGNTEAFF. The DNA of the CDR3 is TGCGCCAGCAGCCTAACCGGGACAGGGAACACTGAAGCTTTCTTT. The chain uses TRBV5-1 and TRBJ1-1; 8 bases fit TRBD1. Germline V gene sequence: CDR1 SGHRS, CDR2 YFSETQ. Trimming took 4 bases from V and 1 from J; bases not matched to a gene: 6. The CDR3 is made up of 15 amino acids. The variable domain in full, with the rest retrieved from reference TRBV5-1 and TRBJ1-1, is KAGVTQTPRYLIKTRGQQVTLSCSPISGHRSVSWYQQTPGQGLQFLFEYFSETQRNKGNFPGRFSGRQFSNSRSEMNVSTLELGDSALYLCASSLTGTGNTEAFFGQGTRLTVV.

This clone was found once. DNA for the CDR3: TGTGCCAGCAGCCGGGGCGGGACAGGGGTACAAGAGACCCAGTACTTC. The encoded protein is CASSRGGTGVQETQYF. The rearrangement joins TRBV5-5 to TRBJ2-5, with 10 nucleotides matching TRBD1. The CDR3 sequence is 16 residues long. Per germline, CDR1 SGHKS and CDR2 YYEKEE (reference sequence). V was pared by 4 bases and J by 2 bases, with 8 bases of the junction left unmatched.

This chain connects TRBV6-2 or TRBV6-3 to TRBJ1-1; 7 bases fit TRBD1. Per germline, CDR1 MNHEY and CDR2 SVGEGT. There are 17 residues in the CDR3. After removal of 2 bases from V and 3 bases from J, the junction contained 12 bases not matched to a gene. The CDR3 region is CASSYRTGGWKDTEAFF. The CDR3 region has the DNA TGTGCCAGCAGTTACCGGACAGGTGGGTGGAAGGACACTGAAGCTTTCTTT.

This clone was counted a single time. V is TRBV4-2 and J is TRBJ2-1; no clear D. Germline CDR1 reads LGHNA; CDR2 reads YNFKEQ. Trimming shortened V by 1 base and J by 6 bases, and 10 bases separated the two germline ends. The CDR3 sequence is 14 residues long. CDR3 region: CASSQGSSGNEQFF. In DNA form, the CDR3 reads TGTGCCAGCAGCCAAGGTAGCTCGGGCAATGAGCAGTTCTTC.

This chain links TRBV6-5 with TRBJ2-2; possibly TRBD1 for D (6 bases). This CDR3 is 14 amino acids long. Trimming pared 5 bases from V and 4 bases from J, leaving 11 bases between. CDR1 is MNHEY and CDR2 is SVGAGI in the germline V gene. The CDR3: CASSPWTVTGELFF. CDR3 nucleotides: TGTGCCAGCAGTCCCTGGACAGTCACCGGGGAGCTGTTTTTT.

This chain uses TRBV10-2 with TRBJ2-3, with D tentatively TRBD2 (7 bases). The germline V and J ends were trimmed by 7 bases and 7 bases, with 21 bases remaining between them. The germline gives CDR1 WSHSY, CDR2 SAAADI. CDR3 size: 15 residues. This CDR3 reads CASTPREGGPNTQYF. In DNA, the CDR3 is TGCGCCAGCACACCTAGGGAGGGGGGGCCGAATACGCAGTATTTT.

This clone has only a few counts. The gene calls are TRBV5-1 and TRBJ2-2; D possibly corresponds to TRBD2 (6 bases). V lost 7 bases and J 1 base, leaving 11 bases between the germline ends. This CDR3 region has 14 residues. From germline, CDR1 is SGHRS and CDR2 YFSETQ. The CDR3 bases are TGCGCCAGCGGGGCGGGGTGGAACACCGGGGAGCTGTTTTTT. It codes for CASGAGWNTGELFF.